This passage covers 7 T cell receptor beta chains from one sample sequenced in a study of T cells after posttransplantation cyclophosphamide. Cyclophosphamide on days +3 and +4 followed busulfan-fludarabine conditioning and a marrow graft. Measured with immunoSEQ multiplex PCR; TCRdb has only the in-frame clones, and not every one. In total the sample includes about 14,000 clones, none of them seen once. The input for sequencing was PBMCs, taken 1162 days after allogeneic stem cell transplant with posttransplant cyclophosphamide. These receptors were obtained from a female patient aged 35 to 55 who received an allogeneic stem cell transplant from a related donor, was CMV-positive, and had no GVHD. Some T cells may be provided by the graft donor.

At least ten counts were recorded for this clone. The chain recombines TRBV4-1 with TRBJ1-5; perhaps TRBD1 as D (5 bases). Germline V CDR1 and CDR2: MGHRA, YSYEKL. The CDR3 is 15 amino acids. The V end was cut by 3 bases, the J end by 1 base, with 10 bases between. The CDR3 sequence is CASSHEQGSNQPQHF. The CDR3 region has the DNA TGCGCCAGCAGCCACGAGCAGGGAAGCAATCAGCCCCAGCATTTT.

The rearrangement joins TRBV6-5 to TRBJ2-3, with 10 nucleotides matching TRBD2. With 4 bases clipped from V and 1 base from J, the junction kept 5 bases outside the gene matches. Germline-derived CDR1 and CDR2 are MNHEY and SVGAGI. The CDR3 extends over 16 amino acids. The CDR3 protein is CASSWTSGDGTDTQYF. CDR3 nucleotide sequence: TGTGCCAGCAGTTGGACTAGCGGAGATGGCACAGATACGCAGTATTTT.

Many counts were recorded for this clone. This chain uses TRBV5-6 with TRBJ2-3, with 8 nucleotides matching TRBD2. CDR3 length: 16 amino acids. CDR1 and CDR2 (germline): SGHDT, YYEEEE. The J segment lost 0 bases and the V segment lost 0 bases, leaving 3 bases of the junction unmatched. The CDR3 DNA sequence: TGTGCCAGCAGCTTGGGTAGCGGGGTTAGCACAGATACGCAGTATTTT. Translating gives CASSLGSGVSTDTQYF.

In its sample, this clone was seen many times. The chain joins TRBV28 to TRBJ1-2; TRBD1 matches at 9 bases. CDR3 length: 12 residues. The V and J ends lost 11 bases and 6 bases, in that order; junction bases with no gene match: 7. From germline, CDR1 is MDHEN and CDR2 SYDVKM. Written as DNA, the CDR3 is TGTGCCTACAGGGGACAGGGAGATGGCTACACCTTC. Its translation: CAYRGQGDGYTF.

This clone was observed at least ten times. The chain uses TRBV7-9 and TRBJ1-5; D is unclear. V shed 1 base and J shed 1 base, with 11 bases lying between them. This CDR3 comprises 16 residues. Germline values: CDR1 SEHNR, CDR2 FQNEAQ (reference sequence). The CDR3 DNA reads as TGTGCCAGCAGCTTAGGACAAGGAACAAGCAATCAGCCCCAGCATTTT. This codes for CASSLGQGTSNQPQHF.

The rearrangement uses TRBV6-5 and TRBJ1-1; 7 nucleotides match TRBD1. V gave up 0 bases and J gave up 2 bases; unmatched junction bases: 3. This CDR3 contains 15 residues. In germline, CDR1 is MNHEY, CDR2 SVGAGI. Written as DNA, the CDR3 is TGTGCCAGCAGTTACTCCACAGGGGACAACACTGAAGCTTTCTTT. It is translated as CASSYSTGDNTEAFF.

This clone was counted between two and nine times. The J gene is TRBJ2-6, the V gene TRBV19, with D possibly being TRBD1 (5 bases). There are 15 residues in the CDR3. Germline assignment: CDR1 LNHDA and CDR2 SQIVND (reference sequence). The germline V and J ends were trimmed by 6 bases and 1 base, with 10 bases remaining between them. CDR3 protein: CASRTTGSGANVLTF. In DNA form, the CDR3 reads TGTGCCAGTAGGACCACAGGATCTGGGGCCAACGTCCTGACTTTC. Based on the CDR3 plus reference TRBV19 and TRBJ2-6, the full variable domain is DGGITQSPKYLFRKEGQNVTLSCEQNLNHDAMYWYRQDPGQGLRLIYYSQIVNDFQKGDIAEGYSVSREKKESFPLTVTSAQKNPTAFYLCASRTTGSGANVLTFGAGSRLTVL.